The source of this T cell receptor beta chain is a study of T cell repertoires in aging, cancer and after chemotherapy. Study information: Six age groups, ranging from 30 or younger to 70 or older, included the donors. Paired samples before and after chemotherapy came from glioblastoma patients receiving temozolomide-based therapy.

To note about this clonotype: Its specificity is unknown.

Notes on the study in general: In healthy donors, age-related TCR diversity loss mainly reflected lost richness. Median generation probability rose over the chemotherapy interval in each cancer cohort, suggesting rebound thymic output.

TRB rearrangements spanning V, D and J were amplified using mixed TRB-A/B primers. TCRdb independently ran MiXCR on the multiplex PCR reads; one entry per CDR3 protein. This table holds about 2,500 distinct CDR3 sequences, around 24% found once. The CDR3 loop spans 15 amino acids. From germline, CDR1 is MGHDK and CDR2 SYGVNS. V shed 6 bases and J 3 bases; nucleotides not matched to a gene: 6. Peripheral blood genomic DNA, not sorted cells or RNA, was the template. Sequences were obtained from blood. The rearrangement joins TRBV25-1 to TRBJ2-3, with 10 bases identical to TRBD1. The receptor was isolated from a human donor with a solid tumor. The CDR3 nucleotides are TGTGCCAGCAGCTACCGGGACAGGGGAACAGATACGCAGTATTTT. It translates to CASSYRDRGTDTQYF.